This T cell receptor beta chain was recorded in a study of blood T cell repertoires in COVID-19. Study-level background: Whether acute or convalescent, the COVID-19 samples came from the United States, Italy and Spain. PBMCs, B-cell-depleted T cells, or T cells provided the cDNA or gDNA that made up the material.

In germline, CDR1 is MNHEY, CDR2 SVGAGI. V was clipped by 6 bases and J by 5 bases; unmatched bases: 9. The CDR3 has 15 residues. Original methodology: Scientists estimated how many nucleated cells there were by amplifying reference gene primers. This table comes from immunoSEQ multiplex PCR, and its TCRdb copy is limited to in-frame clones, with some not included. V and J calls and clone size are copied from that table; D and trimming were computed from the DNA. Counted here are 120,000 or so clones, roughly four fifths occurring once; the ten biggest clones make up approximately 15%. This TCR came from a woman aged 55-70 years with acute or convalescent COVID-19. The sequenced sample consisted of peripheral blood. The chain has TRBV6-5 and TRBJ2-2; 7 bases align to TRBD2. This chain's CDR3 is CASRPSGGGTGELFF. The DNA for the CDR3 is TGTGCCAGCAGACCATCCGGGGGAGGGACCGGGGAGCTGTTTTTT.